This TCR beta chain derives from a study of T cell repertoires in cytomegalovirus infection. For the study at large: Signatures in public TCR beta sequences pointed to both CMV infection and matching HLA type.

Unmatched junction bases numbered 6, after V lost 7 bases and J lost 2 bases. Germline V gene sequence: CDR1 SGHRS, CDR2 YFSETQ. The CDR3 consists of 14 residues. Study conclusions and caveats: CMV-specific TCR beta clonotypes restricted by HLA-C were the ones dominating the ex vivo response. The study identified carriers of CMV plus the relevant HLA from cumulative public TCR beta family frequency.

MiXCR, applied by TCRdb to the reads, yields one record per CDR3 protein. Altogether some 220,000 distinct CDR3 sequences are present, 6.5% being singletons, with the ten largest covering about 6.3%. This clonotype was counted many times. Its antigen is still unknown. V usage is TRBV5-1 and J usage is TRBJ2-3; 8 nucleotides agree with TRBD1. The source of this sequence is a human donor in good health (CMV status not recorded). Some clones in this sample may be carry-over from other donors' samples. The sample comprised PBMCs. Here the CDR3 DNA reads TGCGCCAGCGCCCGGGACAGGCCCACAGATACGCAGTATTTT. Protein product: CASARDRPTDTQYF.